The 18 T cell receptor beta chains in this list originate from one sample, sequenced in a study of T cells in narcolepsy. Profiled with immunoSEQ multiplex PCR; TCRdb holds only in-frame clones, not every one. The sample lists roughly 20,000 clones; 80% to 85% were seen once. Sequenced input: memory (CD45RA-) CD4+ T cells from blood. The receptors stem from a human donor in good health.

This clone was seen a few times. CDR3 nucleotide sequence: TGTGCCAGCAGTCGCAGAGGGGGCGCAGGCACTGAAGCTTTCTTT. Protein: CASSRRGGAGTEAFF. This chain uses TRBV6-1 with TRBJ1-1; the match to TRBD1 covers 7 bases. Germline CDR1 reads MNHNS; CDR2 reads SASEGT. The CDR3 spans 15 residues. V shed 5 bases and J 4 bases; nucleotides not matched to a gene: 10.

V and J are TRBV27 and TRBJ1-2, with 9 nucleotides matching TRBD1. V lost 4 bases to trimming and J lost 6 bases; unmatched junction nucleotides: 3. In germline, CDR1 is MNHEY, CDR2 SMNVEV (reference sequence). The CDR3 is 13 residues long. Here the CDR3 reads CASSWGTGNGYTF. The DNA for the CDR3 is TGTGCCAGCAGTTGGGGGACAGGGAATGGCTACACCTTC.

The chain is built from TRBV19 and TRBJ1-2; tentative D call: TRBD1 (5 bases). Germline CDR1 LNHDA, CDR2 SQIVND (reference sequence). CDR3 length equals 13 residues. V was shortened by 1 base and J by 5 bases, with 8 bases between the two germline ends. The CDR3 here is CASSIGQGYGYTF. In nucleotides, the CDR3 is TGTGCCAGTAGTATAGGGCAGGGATATGGCTACACCTTC. Full variable domain (remainder filled in from reference TRBV19 and TRBJ1-2): DGGITQSPKYLFRKEGQNVTLSCEQNLNHDAMYWYRQDPGQGLRLIYYSQIVNDFQKGDIAEGYSVSREKKESFPLTVTSAQKNPTAFYLCASSIGQGYGYTFGSGTRLTVV.

The CDR3 DNA sequence: TGTGCCAGTAGCGAATATAATTCACCCCTCCACTTT. It yields the protein CASSEYNSPLHF. The rearrangement uses TRBV19 and TRBJ1-6; D unclear. The CDR3 is made up of 12 amino acids. The V and J ends lost 6 bases and 4 bases respectively, with 4 bases between them. The germline CDR1 and CDR2 sequences are LNHDA and SQIVND (reference sequence).

For this clone: Other DNA sequences in this sample translate to the same CDR3. The rearrangement uses TRBV29-1 and TRBJ2-5, with D perhaps matching TRBD1 or TRBD2 (5 bases each). V was pared by 4 bases and J by 1 base, with 13 bases between. Per germline, CDR1 SQVTM and CDR2 ANQGSEA. The CDR3 loop spans 14 amino acids. For the CDR3, the DNA is TGCAGCGTTGGGACGGGGCCTACCCAAGAGACCCAGTACTTC. The encoded protein is CSVGTGPTQETQYF.

The chain recombines TRBV7-2 with TRBJ1-2, with D possibly TRBD1 on 6 matching bases. Germline V CDR1 and CDR2: SGHTA, FQGNSA. CDR3 size: 14 residues. The ends were cut back, 2 bases at V and 3 bases at J, with 10 bases in the middle. The CDR3 DNA sequence: TGTGCCAGCAGCTTACGGGGACAACACTATGGCTACACCTTC. Translation: CASSLRGQHYGYTF.

This chain uses TRBV10-3 with TRBJ2-1, with D possibly being TRBD2 (7 bases). The CDR3 is 15 amino acids. CDR1 and CDR2 from the germline V gene are ENHRY and SYGVKD. The germline V and J ends were trimmed by 3 bases and 2 bases, with 11 bases remaining between them. For the CDR3, the DNA is TGTGCCATCAGTGAAGGCGGGGGCACCTACAATGAGCAGTTCTTC. This encodes CAISEGGGTYNEQFF.

In nucleotides, the CDR3 is TGTGCCAGCAGAGCGGCTTGGGGACAGGTAAATCAGCCCCAGCATTTT. Protein sequence: CASRAAWGQVNQPQHF. This rearrangement joins TRBV27 to TRBJ1-5; 8 bases agree with TRBD1. The CDR3 sequence is 16 residues long. CDR1 and CDR2 from the germline V gene are MNHEY and SMNVEV (reference sequence). V shed 6 bases and J 4 bases; nucleotides not matched to a gene: 11.

The chain uses TRBV5-1 and TRBJ1-3; unclear D gene. The CDR3 contains 13 residues. The V end was cut by 4 bases, the J end by 4 bases, with 9 bases between. Looked up from germline, CDR1 is SGHRS and CDR2 is YFSETQ. CDR3 nucleotide sequence: TGCGCCAGCAGCCTGGCGGCGGGAAACACCATATATTTT. This sequence encodes CASSLAAGNTIYF.

This clone appeared once. An end of the junction differs from the germline gene, which may be a read error. The CDR3 sequence: CASSPGTRLYF. CDR3 nucleotide sequence: TGTGCCAGCAGTCCCGGGACACGGCTCTACTTT. The chain employs TRBV6-1 and TRBJ1-1; D perhaps matches TRBD1 (6 bases). This CDR3 has 11 residues. The germline CDR1 and CDR2 sequences are MNHNS and SASEGT.

This clone was seen more than once but under ten times. This chain uses TRBV5-1 with TRBJ1-4; the D is unclear. The germline CDR1 and CDR2 sequences are SGHRS and YFSETQ. The length of the CDR3 is 17 residues. With 0 bases removed from V and 6 bases from J, the gap between germline ends came to 18 bases. As DNA, the CDR3 is TGCGCCAGCAGCTTGGGGGTGGGAACAACTGGTCATGAAAAACTGTTTTTT. Encoded protein: CASSLGVGTTGHEKLFF.

This chain joins TRBV5-8 and TRBJ2-1; 9 nucleotides agree with TRBD2. Trimming removed 0 bases from V and 0 bases from J; junction bases left unmatched: 13. The CDR3 totals 20 residues. The germline V gene has CDR1 SGHTS and CDR2 YDEGEE. The DNA for the CDR3 is TGTGCCAGCAGCTTGGTCGGGTTAGCGGGGGTATCGAGCTCCTACAATGAGCAGTTCTTC. As protein: CASSLVGLAGVSSSYNEQFF.

A note on this clone: At one end the junction does not follow the germline gene, possibly because of a read error. This chain uses TRBV7-2 with TRBJ2-7; the D gene could be TRBD1 or TRBD2 (5 bases each). This CDR3 has 11 amino acids. Germline V gene sequence: CDR1 SGHTA, CDR2 FQGNSA. CDR3 residues: CASTLGTVWHF. The CDR3 bases are TGTGCCAGCACCTTAGGGACCGTCTGGCACTTC.

This chain joins TRBV5-4 and TRBJ2-4; TRBD1 is a possible D gene (6 bases). Germline V gene lookup returns CDR1 SGHNT and CDR2 YYREEE (reference sequence). This CDR3 has 16 amino acids. Trimming pared 5 bases from V and 0 bases from J, leaving 15 bases between. The CDR3 DNA is TGTGCCAGCAGACCGGGACAAGGAATAGCCAAAAACATTCAGTACTTC. Residues: CASRPGQGIAKNIQYF.

This chain links TRBV2 with TRBJ2-3; 7 positions match TRBD1. This CDR3 is built from 15 residues. After removal of 5 bases from V and 1 base from J, the junction contained 6 bases not matched to a gene. Germline-derived CDR1 and CDR2 are SNHLY and FYNNEI. The CDR3 reads CASSRTGTGTDTQYF. In DNA form, the CDR3 reads TGTGCCAGCAGTAGAACTGGGACAGGCACAGATACGCAGTATTTT. The full variable domain, in which reference TRBV2 and TRBJ2-3 provide the parts outside the CDR3, is EPEVTQTPSHQVTQMGQEVILRCVPISNHLYFYWYRQILGQKVEFLVSFYNNEISEKSEIFDDQFSVERPDGSNFTLKIRSTKLEDSAMYFCASSRTGTGTDTQYFGPGTRLTVL.

This chain links TRBV11-3 with TRBJ2-1, with 7 bases that match TRBD1. The length of the CDR3 is 15 residues. Trimming took 5 bases from V and 5 from J; bases not matched to a gene: 9. The germline V gene encodes CDR1 SGHNT and CDR2 YENEEA. The CDR3 coding sequence is TGTGCCAGCAGCGCACAGGGGCGATACGACAATGAGCAGTTCTTC. Amino acid sequence: CASSAQGRYDNEQFF.

This chain links TRBV19 with TRBJ1-2; D unresolved. CDR3 length: 15 residues. V dropped 1 base and J dropped 4 bases, with 13 bases sitting between them. The germline CDR1 and CDR2 sequences are LNHDA and SQIVND (reference sequence). CDR3 coding DNA: TGTGCCAGTAGTATAGGGGCCACTAAGTCCTATGGCTACACCTTC. Translating it yields CASSIGATKSYGYTF.

The V call is TRBV9, the J call TRBJ2-5, with 11 bases aligning to TRBD2. J was trimmed by 5 bases and V by 0 bases; bases with no gene match: 0. From germline, CDR1 is SGDLS and CDR2 YYNGEE. CDR3 length equals 14 residues. The CDR3 reads CASSVGLAGETQYF. The CDR3 nucleotides are TGTGCCAGCAGCGTAGGACTAGCGGGGGAGACCCAGTACTTC.